The clone carrying this T cell receptor beta chain was recorded a few times. Its cognate antigen is unknown. Germline assignment: CDR1 MNHEY and CDR2 SVGAGI. CDR3 length: 16 amino acids. V lost 2 bases and J 4 bases, leaving 17 bases between the germline ends. This entry belongs to a study of T cells in Graves' hyperthyroidism and ophthalmopathy. General study points: From stable hyperthyroidism, ophthalmopathy was set apart by a 13 V-J model.

Amplified TCR beta CDR3 regions derived from RNA transcripts. First-round RT-PCR with HTBI primers amplified the TCR CDR3 region. Via MiXCR, TCRdb re-called the multiplex PCR reads, giving one row per CDR3 protein. This sample has 300,000 to 450,000 distinct CDR3 sequences, with around a sixth found just once. The study included ophthalmopathy patients with Clinical Activity Score at least 3, NOSPECS grade at least 4 and duration under 3 months. Not enrolled were patients with uncontrolled infection, other autoimmune disease, pregnancy or lactation. Diagnosis rested on symptoms, serum thyroxine and TRAb, thyroid ultrasound, and orbital computed tomography.

Sequencing input: blood. This TCR derives from a man younger than 35 with Graves' ophthalmopathy. This sequence joins TRBV6-5 and TRBJ1-1; D not certain. CDR3 sequence (DNA): TGTGCCAGCAGTTACAAGTCGAGAAAATGGGGCACTGAAGCTTTCTTT. Its translation: CASSYKSRKWGTEAFF.